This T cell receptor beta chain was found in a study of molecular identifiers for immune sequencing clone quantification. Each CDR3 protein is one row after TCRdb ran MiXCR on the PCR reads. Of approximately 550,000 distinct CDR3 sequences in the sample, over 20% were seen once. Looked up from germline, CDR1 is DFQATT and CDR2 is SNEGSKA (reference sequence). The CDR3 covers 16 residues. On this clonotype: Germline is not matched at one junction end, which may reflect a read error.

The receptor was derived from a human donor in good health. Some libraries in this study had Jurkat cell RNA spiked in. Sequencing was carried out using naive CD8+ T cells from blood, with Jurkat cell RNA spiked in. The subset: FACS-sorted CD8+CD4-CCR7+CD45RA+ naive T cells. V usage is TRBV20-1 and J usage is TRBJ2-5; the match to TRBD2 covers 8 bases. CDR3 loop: CGARKPGLGFAETQYF. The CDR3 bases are TGCGGTGCTAGGAAGCCGGGACTAGGGTTCGCAGAGACCCAGTACTTC.